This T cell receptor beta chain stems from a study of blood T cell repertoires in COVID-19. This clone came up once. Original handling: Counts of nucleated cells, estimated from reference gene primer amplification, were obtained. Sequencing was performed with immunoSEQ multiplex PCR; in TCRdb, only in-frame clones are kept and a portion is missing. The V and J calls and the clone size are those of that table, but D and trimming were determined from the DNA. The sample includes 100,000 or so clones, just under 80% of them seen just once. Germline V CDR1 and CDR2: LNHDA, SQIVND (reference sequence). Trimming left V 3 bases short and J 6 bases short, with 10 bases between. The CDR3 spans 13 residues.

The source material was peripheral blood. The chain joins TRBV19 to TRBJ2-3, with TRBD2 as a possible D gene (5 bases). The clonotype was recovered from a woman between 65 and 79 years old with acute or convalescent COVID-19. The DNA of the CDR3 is TGTGCCAGTAGTATGAGGGTTTGGGATACGCAGTATTTT. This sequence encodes CASSMRVWDTQYF.